Shown below are 5 T cell receptor beta chains from a single sample sequenced in a study of control samples from healthy donors and cancer patients. The protocol was immunoSEQ multiplex PCR, while the TCRdb copy is restricted to in-frame clones and leaves out a portion. The data show approximately 220,000 clones, around 94% seen once. The source material was blood. Source of these receptors: a man aged 45 to 65 in good health.

The chain is built from TRBV5-6 and TRBJ2-1; D possibly corresponds to TRBD2 (6 bases). Per germline, CDR1 SGHDT and CDR2 YYEEEE. The V end lost 4 bases, the J end lost 7 bases, and 18 bases lay between the germline ends. This CDR3 region has 15 residues. The CDR3 nucleotides read TGTGCCAGCAGCCCTACCTACATAGCGGCGAATGAGCAGTTCTTC. The encoded protein is CASSPTYIAANEQFF.

A single count supports this clone. The chain employs TRBV10-2 and TRBJ2-1; TRBD2 agrees at 12 bases. Germline V gene sequence: CDR1 WSHSY, CDR2 SAAADI. The length of the CDR3 is 15 residues. V was clipped by 3 bases and J by 9 bases; unmatched bases: 6. The chain's CDR3 is CASSELAGGVGEQFF. For the CDR3, the DNA is TGCGCCAGCAGTGAACTAGCGGGGGGTGTCGGTGAGCAGTTCTTC.

The V call is TRBV11-2, the J call TRBJ2-1; 7 bases are shared with TRBD1. V lost 4 bases, J lost 15 bases, and 6 bases stayed unmatched. The germline V gene encodes CDR1 SGHAT and CDR2 FQNNGV. The CDR3 covers 11 residues. The CDR3 loop reads CASSSTGEWFF. Here the CDR3 DNA reads TGTGCCAGCAGCTCCACAGGGGAATGGTTCTTC.

The chain combines TRBV6-1 with TRBJ1-6, with D perhaps TRBD1 (6 bases). CDR1 is MNHNS, CDR2 SASEGT, per germline. This CDR3 is 16 amino acids long. V gave up 2 bases and J gave up 8 bases, with 16 bases separating them. Here the CDR3 reads CASSERKQGGDSPLHF. Here the CDR3 DNA reads TGTGCCAGCAGTGAAAGAAAACAGGGAGGCGATTCACCCCTCCACTTT.

The rearrangement joins TRBV19 to TRBJ2-6; D is perhaps TRBD1 (5 bases). Germline V gene sequence: CDR1 LNHDA, CDR2 SQIVND (reference sequence). V dropped 7 bases and J dropped 0 bases, with 10 bases sitting between them. The CDR3 covers 15 residues. CDR3 amino acids: CASTQGSSGANVLTF. The CDR3 DNA is TGTGCCAGTACCCAGGGAAGCTCTGGGGCCAACGTCCTGACTTTC.